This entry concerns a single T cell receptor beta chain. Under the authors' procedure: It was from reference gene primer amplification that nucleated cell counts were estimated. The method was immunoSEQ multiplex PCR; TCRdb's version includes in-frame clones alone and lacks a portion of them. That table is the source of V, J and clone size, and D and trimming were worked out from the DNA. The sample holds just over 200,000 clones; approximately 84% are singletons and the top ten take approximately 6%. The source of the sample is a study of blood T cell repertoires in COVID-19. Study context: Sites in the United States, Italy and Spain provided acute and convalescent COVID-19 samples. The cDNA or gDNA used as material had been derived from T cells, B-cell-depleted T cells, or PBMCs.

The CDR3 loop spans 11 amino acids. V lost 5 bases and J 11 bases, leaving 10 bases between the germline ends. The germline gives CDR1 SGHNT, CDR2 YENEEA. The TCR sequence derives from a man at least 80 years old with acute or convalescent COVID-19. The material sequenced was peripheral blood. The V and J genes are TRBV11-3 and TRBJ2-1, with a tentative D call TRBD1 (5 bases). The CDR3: CASSAQVKQFF. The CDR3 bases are TGTGCCAGCAGCGCACAGGTTAAGCAGTTCTTC.